One and the same sample provided the 14 T cell receptor beta chains below, sequenced in a study of shared clonotypes between healthy human individuals. Some clones are missing from TCRdb's copy, which holds only in-frame ones; the method was immunoSEQ multiplex PCR. The table shows about 1 million clones, with 75% occurring only once. Sequenced material: memory CD4+ T cells sorted from blood. Subset specified: CD45RA-negative fraction. The receptors originated from a man aged 18 to 35 in good health.

The gene calls are TRBV7-9 and TRBJ2-5; D is unresolved. This CDR3 is 15 amino acids long. Germline CDR1 SEHNR, CDR2 FQNEAQ (reference sequence). Trimming removed 10 bases from V and 0 bases from J, with 18 bases in between. The CDR3 loop is CATNSPIRYQETQYF. CDR3 sequence (DNA): TGTGCCACCAACTCCCCAATAAGGTACCAAGAGACCCAGTACTTC.

The V and J genes are TRBV5-4 and TRBJ2-1; TRBD1 or TRBD2 may be the D gene (5 bases each). Germline V lookup: CDR1 SGHNT, CDR2 YYREEE (reference sequence). With 4 bases removed from V and 2 bases from J, the gap between germline ends came to 10 bases. This CDR3 is built from 14 residues. The CDR3 protein is CASSPRDAYNEQFF. CDR3 DNA: TGTGCCAGCAGCCCCCGGGACGCCTACAATGAGCAGTTCTTC.

The genes are TRBV28 and TRBJ2-7; 11 nucleotides align to TRBD1. Germline values: CDR1 MDHEN, CDR2 SYDVKM. The CDR3 consists of 15 residues. V shed 4 bases and J 7 bases; nucleotides not matched to a gene: 9. The CDR3 sequence: CASSSSGQGVGEQYF. As DNA, the CDR3 is TGTGCCAGCAGTTCATCGGGACAGGGGGTAGGTGAGCAGTACTTC.

V usage is TRBV2 and J usage is TRBJ2-5; 9 bases agree with TRBD2. The trim removed 1 base at V and 4 bases at J, leaving 10 bases unmatched. Germline-derived CDR1 and CDR2 are SNHLY and FYNNEI. The CDR3 spans 17 residues. CDR3 DNA: TGTGCCAGCAGTGAAGGTAGCGGGGGCCTGCCACGAGAGACCCAGTACTTC. Residues: CASSEGSGGLPRETQYF. Together with reference TRBV2 and TRBJ2-5, the CDR3 gives the full variable domain: EPEVTQTPSHQVTQMGQEVILRCVPISNHLYFYWYRQILGQKVEFLVSFYNNEISEKSEIFDDQFSVERPDGSNFTLKIRSTKLEDSAMYFCASSEGSGGLPRETQYFGPGTRLLVL.

V usage is TRBV11-3 and J usage is TRBJ2-3; TRBD2 might be the D (6 bases). Germline CDR1 reads SGHNT; CDR2 reads YENEEA. This CDR3 is 15 amino acids long. V shed 1 base and J shed 5 bases, with 13 bases lying between them. This CDR3 is CASSLAGAREDTQYF. CDR3 DNA: TGTGCCAGCAGCTTAGCGGGAGCGCGGGAAGATACGCAGTATTTT.

This clone appeared a few times. Here the CDR3 reads CAMKEGLALNYGYTF. The CDR3 region has the DNA TGTGCCATGAAAGAGGGCTTGGCCCTAAACTATGGCTACACCTTC. V gene TRBV10-3 combines with J gene TRBJ1-2, with unresolved D. Germline loops: CDR1 ENHRY, CDR2 SYGVKD. The length of the CDR3 is 15 residues. V lost 9 bases to trimming and J lost 2 bases, with 19 bases between them.

This chain links TRBV6-5 with TRBJ2-7; TRBD1 matches at 7 bases. This CDR3 comprises 16 residues. With V trimmed by 2 bases and J by 7 bases, 14 bases remained unmatched. The germline V gene encodes CDR1 MNHEY and CDR2 SVGAGI. The CDR3 nucleotides read TGTGCCAGCAGTTACACAAGAAGGGACAGAAGGGCAGAGCAGTACTTC. The encoded protein is CASSYTRRDRRAEQYF.

This chain uses TRBV5-1 with TRBJ2-5, with TRBD2 matching 14 bases. V dropped 3 bases and J dropped 2; count of bases not matched to a gene: 6. Germline-derived CDR1 and CDR2 are SGHRS and YFSETQ. This CDR3 spans 17 amino acids. CDR3 coding DNA: TGCGCCAGCAGCTGGAGACTAGCGGGAGGGTGGCAAGAGACCCAGTACTTC. This encodes CASSWRLAGGWQETQYF.

This chain links TRBV5-1 with TRBJ1-4, with unresolved D. Germline CDR1 SGHRS, CDR2 YFSETQ. The CDR3 extends over 15 amino acids. V dropped 1 base and J dropped 2 bases, with 9 bases sitting between them. The DNA of the CDR3 is TGCGCCAGCAGCTTGCTAGGATCTACTAATGAAAAACTGTTTTTT. Translating gives CASSLLGSTNEKLFF.

The chain is built from TRBV5-1 and TRBJ2-5, with D possibly matching TRBD1 (7 bases). CDR3 length: 16 residues. Trimming removed 0 bases from V and 0 bases from J, with 12 bases in between. Germline-derived CDR1 and CDR2 are SGHRS and YFSETQ. The CDR3 coding sequence is TGCGCCAGCAGCTTGGGGCCAGGGGGGTACCAAGAGACCCAGTACTTC. This gives the protein CASSLGPGGYQETQYF.

V and J are TRBV2 and TRBJ1-2; TRBD1 might be the D (5 bases). V was clipped by 10 bases and J by 4 bases, with 16 bases between them. CDR1 is SNHLY and CDR2 is FYNNEI in the germline V gene. The CDR3 has 13 residues. CDR3 protein: CATKPDGGYGYTF. The CDR3 DNA reads as TGTGCCACCAAACCGGACGGGGGCTATGGCTACACCTTC.

This clone was detected a few times. The V and J genes are TRBV6-1 and TRBJ1-5, with a possible D match to TRBD1 (5 bases). This CDR3 region has 13 residues. V was clipped by 2 bases and J by 6 bases, with 8 bases between them. Germline CDR1 is MNHNS and CDR2 is SASEGT. The CDR3 DNA reads as TGTGCCAGCAGTGAAAATAGGGGTCAGCCCCAGCATTTT. Protein: CASSENRGQPQHF.

The V call is TRBV7-2, the J call TRBJ2-7, with 7 bases fitting TRBD2. The CDR3 contains 16 residues. Germline CDR1 SGHTA, CDR2 FQGNSA. The J segment lost 0 bases and the V segment lost 5 bases, leaving 10 bases of the junction unmatched. CDR3 in amino acids: CASSLRLAGISYEQYF. DNA for the CDR3: TGTGCCAGCAGCCTGAGACTAGCCGGGATCTCCTACGAGCAGTACTTC.

The rearrangement joins TRBV4-1 to TRBJ1-2; no clear D gene. Trimming shortened V by 1 base and J by 3 bases, and 12 bases separated the two germline ends. The CDR3 has 15 amino acids. CDR1 and CDR2 (germline): MGHRA, YSYEKL. CDR3 sequence reads: CASSQGEAGDYGYTF. The CDR3 DNA reads as TGCGCCAGCAGCCAAGGGGAGGCCGGGGACTATGGCTACACCTTC.